Below, 6 T cell receptor beta chains from the same sample are listed, as sequenced in a study of shared clonotypes between healthy human individuals. Using immunoSEQ multiplex PCR, the repertoire was profiled, and TCRdb retains in-frame clones only, with some absent. The sample includes some 1,400,000 clones, approximately 96% seen only once; the top ten take approximately 1%. Sequenced material: naive CD4+ T cells sorted from blood. Subset described: CD45RA+ positively selected. The receptors were gathered from a man in his thirties or forties in good health.

CDR3 coding DNA: TGTGCCAGCAGCCCGCACAGGGAACCTAATGAAAAACTGTTTTTT. As protein: CASSPHREPNEKLFF. The chain combines TRBV7-2 with TRBJ1-4; perhaps TRBD1 as D (6 bases). Germline CDR1 and CDR2: SGHTA and FQGNSA. The V and J ends lost 5 bases and 3 bases respectively, with 13 bases between them. The CDR3 covers 15 residues.

The chain combines TRBV14 with TRBJ2-1; 9 bases line up with TRBD2. CDR1 and CDR2 (germline): SGHDN, FVKESK. The CDR3 sequence is 15 residues long. Trimming took 1 base from V and 4 from J; bases not matched to a gene: 2. The CDR3 DNA is TGTGCCAGCAGCCAAGGACTAGCGGCTTACAATGAGCAGTTCTTC. Amino acids: CASSQGLAAYNEQFF.

The V gene is TRBV28, the J gene TRBJ1-4; D may be TRBD1 (6 bases). Germline V gene data show CDR1 as MDHEN and CDR2 as SYDVKM. The V gene lost 6 bases and the J gene lost 11 bases, with 19 bases spanning the gap. The CDR3 runs 14 residues. The CDR3 sequence: CASSVAQGRWKLFF. CDR3 bases: TGTGCCAGCAGCGTGGCCCAGGGGCGGTGGAAACTGTTTTTT.

This chain joins TRBV7-3 and TRBJ2-1; D is possibly TRBD2 (6 bases). The length of the CDR3 is 16 residues. Germline assignment: CDR1 SGHTA and CDR2 FQGTGA. The V end was cut by 2 bases, the J end by 0 bases, with 11 bases between. CDR3 nucleotide sequence: TGTGCCAGCAGCTTAGGGCGGGAAAGCTCCTACAATGAGCAGTTCTTC. It is translated as CASSLGRESSYNEQFF. Using reference TRBV7-3 and TRBJ2-1 for the parts outside the CDR3, the full variable domain is GAGVSQTPSNKVTEKGKYVELRCDPISGHTALYWYRQSLGQGPEFLIYFQGTGAADDSGLPNDRFFAVRPEGSVSTLKIQRTERGDSAVYLCASSLGRESSYNEQFFGPGTRLTVL.

This chain links TRBV15 with TRBJ2-1; 7 positions match TRBD2. Trimming cost V 0 bases and J 8 bases; bases outside gene matches: 13. The CDR3 sequence is 17 residues long. Germline loops: CDR1 LNHNV, CDR2 YYDKDF (reference sequence). The CDR3 spells CATSRDEGWEGLHEQFF. The CDR3 DNA reads TGTGCCACCAGCAGAGATGAAGGGTGGGAGGGCCTACATGAGCAGTTCTTC.

V is TRBV11-2 and J is TRBJ2-3; D remains unclear. V lost 3 bases, J lost 0 bases, and 10 bases lay in between. Germline lookup yields CDR1 SGHAT and CDR2 FQNNGV. The CDR3 length is 15 residues. The chain's CDR3 is CASSFRQHSTDTQYF. In nucleotides, the CDR3 is TGTGCCAGCAGCTTTCGACAACATAGCACAGATACGCAGTATTTT.